These T cell receptor beta chains were read from a single sample in a study of cytomegalovirus exposure and HLA in healthy donors. Libraries were prepared by immunoSEQ multiplex PCR; TCRdb keeps only in-frame clonotypes and omits some of them. The table lists around 190,000 clones, with approximately 1% in the top ten. Sequencing was carried out using PBMCs. The receptor set was obtained from a woman between 25 and 40 years old in good health and CMV-seropositive. Both conserved end residues are part of each CDR3. D genes are given only for firm matches.

cdr3_length: 14
d_call: TRBD1
j_call: TRBJ1-1
v_call: TRBV27
cdr3_aa: CASRSDRMNTEAFF
cdr3_nt: TGTGCCAGCAGGTCGGACAGGATGAACACTGAAGCTTTCTTT

cdr3_length: 13
d_call: TRBD1
j_call: TRBJ1-5
v_call: TRBV5-1
cdr3_aa: CASRQGTNQPQHF
cdr3_nt: TGCGCCAGTAGACAGGGGACCAATCAGCCCCAGCATTTT

cdr3_length: 13
d_call: .
j_call: TRBJ1-5
v_call: TRBV7-9
cdr3_aa: CASSSEGGQPQHF
cdr3_nt: TGTGCCAGCAGCTCGGAGGGCGGTCAGCCCCAGCATTTT

cdr3_length: 15
d_call: .
j_call: TRBJ2-3
v_call: TRBV5-1
cdr3_aa: CASSLQGPSTDTQYF
cdr3_nt: TGCGCCAGCAGCCTACAGGGCCCTAGCACAGATACGCAGTATTTT

cdr3_length: 11
d_call: .
j_call: TRBJ1-1
v_call: TRBV6-5
cdr3_aa: CASRRGTEAFF
cdr3_nt: TGTGCCAGCAGGAGAGGGACTGAAGCTTTCTTT

cdr3_length: 14
d_call: .
j_call: TRBJ1-4
v_call: TRBV5-1
cdr3_aa: CASALYGDNEKLFF
cdr3_nt: TGCGCCAGCGCTCTGTACGGAGATAATGAAAAACTGTTTTTT

cdr3_length: 15
d_call: TRBD2
j_call: TRBJ2-7
v_call: TRBV5-4
cdr3_aa: CASSLRLAGEGEQYF
cdr3_nt: TGTGCCAGCAGCTTAAGACTAGCGGGAGAAGGGGAGCAGTACTTC

cdr3_length: 14
d_call: .
j_call: TRBJ1-6
v_call: TRBV2
cdr3_aa: CASNNIFPNSPLHF
cdr3_nt: TGTGCCAGCAACAACATCTTTCCCAATTCACCCCTCCACTTT

cdr3_length: 14
d_call: .
j_call: TRBJ1-4
v_call: TRBV2
cdr3_aa: CASNLGARYEKLFF
cdr3_nt: TGTGCCAGCAATTTGGGGGCGAGATATGAAAAACTGTTTTTT

cdr3_length: 13
d_call: .
j_call: TRBJ1-1
v_call: TRBV19
cdr3_aa: CASSIGDYAEAFF
cdr3_nt: TGTGCCAGTAGTATAGGGGACTACGCTGAAGCTTTCTTT

cdr3_length: 13
d_call: TRBD1
j_call: TRBJ1-4
v_call: TRBV27
cdr3_aa: CAPRGPTNEKLFF
cdr3_nt: TGTGCCCCCAGGGGGCCAACTAATGAAAAACTGTTTTTT

cdr3_length: 15
d_call: .
j_call: TRBJ2-7
v_call: TRBV28
cdr3_aa: CASTLTGQGNHEQYF
cdr3_nt: TGTGCCAGCACCCTAACTGGGCAGGGGAACCACGAGCAGTACTTC

cdr3_length: 15
d_call: TRBD1
j_call: TRBJ2-1
v_call: TRBV29-1
cdr3_aa: CSVKPQGSSYNEQFF
cdr3_nt: TGCAGCGTTAAACCACAGGGGAGCTCCTACAATGAGCAGTTCTTC

cdr3_length: 14
d_call: TRBD2
j_call: TRBJ2-3
v_call: TRBV5-1
cdr3_aa: CASSLIAGADTQYF
cdr3_nt: TGCGCCAGCAGCCTGATTGCGGGGGCAGATACGCAGTATTTT

cdr3_length: 15
d_call: TRBD2
j_call: TRBJ2-7
v_call: TRBV28
cdr3_aa: CASSPYWGGAYEQYF
cdr3_nt: TGTGCCAGCAGCCCCTACTGGGGGGGGGCCTACGAGCAGTACTTC

cdr3_length: 15
d_call: TRBD1
j_call: TRBJ1-5
v_call: TRBV6-5
cdr3_aa: CASSRQGAGNQPQHF
cdr3_nt: TGTGCCAGCAGCAGACAGGGGGCCGGCAATCAGCCCCAGCATTTT